This is a list of T cell receptor beta chains from one sample in a study of blood T cell repertoires in COVID-19. Profiling relied on immunoSEQ multiplex PCR, and the TCRdb table lists in-frame clones only, not all of them. The sample has around 300,000 clones; 89% are singletons. Sequenced material: PBMCs or T cells enriched from blood (not recorded which). Receptors originate from a woman between 40 and 55 years old who had recovered from COVID-19. Each CDR3 is given with its conserved first and last residue. The D gene is left open where the match is weak.

V gene: TRBV7-8; J gene: TRBJ1-5; D gene: -; CDR3 DNA: TGTGCCAGCAGCTTCTCCCGGAGGGGCAATCAGCCCCAGCATTTT; CDR3 protein: CASSFSRRGNQPQHF
V gene: TRBV7-6; J gene: TRBJ2-1; D gene: TRBD2; CDR3 DNA: TGTGCCAGCAGCTCCATCCCAGCGGGGGGTTCCAATGAGCAGTTCTTC; CDR3 protein: CASSSIPAGGSNEQFF
V gene: TRBV5-6; J gene: TRBJ1-2; D gene: -; CDR3 DNA: TGTGCCAGCAGCTCCCCCGGGTGGTATGGCTACACCTTC; CDR3 protein: CASSSPGWYGYTF
V gene: TRBV5-1; J gene: TRBJ2-3; D gene: -; CDR3 DNA: TGCGCCAGCAGCTTGGCGGGGTCTTCTCTCACAGATACGCAGTATTTT; CDR3 protein: CASSLAGSSLTDTQYF
V gene: TRBV3-1/TRBV3-2; J gene: TRBJ1-1; D gene: -; CDR3 DNA: TGTGCCAGCAGTCCAAGGGGAGGGGACACTGAAGCTTTCTTT; CDR3 protein: CASSPRGGDTEAFF
V gene: TRBV4-1; J gene: TRBJ1-2; D gene: -; CDR3 DNA: TGCGCCAGCAGCAACCTCGGGGGTGGCTACACCTTC; CDR3 protein: CASSNLGGGYTF
V gene: TRBV24-1; J gene: TRBJ2-5; D gene: TRBD1; CDR3 DNA: TGTGCCACCAGTGACTCACAGGGGGCCCAAGAGACCCAGTACTTC; CDR3 protein: CATSDSQGAQETQYF
V gene: TRBV7-9; J gene: TRBJ1-1; D gene: -; CDR3 DNA: TGTGCCAGCAGCCTCCTACAGGGTAACACTGAAGCTTTCTTT; CDR3 protein: CASSLLQGNTEAFF
V gene: TRBV7-3; J gene: TRBJ1-1; D gene: -; CDR3 DNA: TGTGCCAGCATGACTCAAGGGGGCACTGAAGCTTTCTTT; CDR3 protein: CASMTQGGTEAFF
V gene: TRBV29-1; J gene: TRBJ2-3; D gene: TRBD1; CDR3 DNA: TGCAGCGCCCCCGACAGGGTGGTACGCGATACGCAGTATTTT; CDR3 protein: CSAPDRVVRDTQYF
V gene: TRBV2; J gene: TRBJ2-7; D gene: TRBD1; CDR3 DNA: TGTGCCAGCACACCAGCCGGGACAGGGGCTTACGAGCAGTACTTC; CDR3 protein: CASTPAGTGAYEQYF
V gene: TRBV10-3; J gene: TRBJ1-2; D gene: TRBD1; CDR3 DNA: TGTGCCATCAGAGAGGGACAGGTTAATTCCTATGGCTACACCTTC; CDR3 protein: CAIREGQVNSYGYTF
V gene: TRBV27; J gene: TRBJ1-2; D gene: -; CDR3 DNA: TGTGCCAGCAGTTTACGGGGGGGCGCTTCCCCAAGGGTGGATGGCTACACCTTC; CDR3 protein: CASSLRGGASPRVDGYTF
V gene: TRBV12-3/TRBV12-4; J gene: TRBJ2-1; D gene: -; CDR3 DNA: TGTGCCAGCAGGGCCGACAGTTACAATGAGCAGTTCTTC; CDR3 protein: CASRADSYNEQFF
V gene: TRBV13; J gene: TRBJ2-2; D gene: TRBD1; CDR3 DNA: TGTGCCAGCAGCTTCAACCAGGGGGCCGTCGGAGCCGGGGAGCTGTTTTTT; CDR3 protein: CASSFNQGAVGAGELFF
V gene: TRBV30; J gene: TRBJ1-2; D gene: TRBD1; CDR3 DNA: TGTGCCTGGAGTGTTGGGTTCGTACCGGGACAGGGAGGTGGCTACACCTTC; CDR3 protein: CAWSVGFVPGQGGGYTF
V gene: TRBV4-3; J gene: TRBJ1-2; D gene: -; CDR3 DNA: TGCGCCAGCAGCCAAGAAGACAAAATCAGGGATCCCTATGGCTACACCTTC; CDR3 protein: CASSQEDKIRDPYGYTF
V gene: TRBV3-1/TRBV3-2; J gene: TRBJ1-3; D gene: -; CDR3 DNA: TGTGCCAGCAGCCAGAGCTCTGGAAACACCATATATTTT; CDR3 protein: CASSQSSGNTIYF
V gene: TRBV6-2/TRBV6-3; J gene: TRBJ2-7; D gene: -; CDR3 DNA: TGTGCCAGCAGTCTAAGGGGGTCGAGCTCCTACGAGCAGTACTTC; CDR3 protein: CASSLRGSSSYEQYF
V gene: TRBV2; J gene: TRBJ1-6; D gene: TRBD1; CDR3 DNA: TGTGCCAGCAGGCCGGCGGGGACAGGGGCTTCACCCCTCCACTTT; CDR3 protein: CASRPAGTGASPLHF
V gene: TRBV18; J gene: TRBJ2-1; D gene: TRBD2; CDR3 DNA: TGTGCCAGCTCCCCTATAGCGGGAGCCTACAATGAGCAGTTCTTC; CDR3 protein: CASSPIAGAYNEQFF
V gene: TRBV7-2; J gene: TRBJ1-1; D gene: -; CDR3 DNA: TGTGCCAGCAGTCCGCGGGGGGCTCGAGAGAACACTGAAGCTTTCTTT; CDR3 protein: CASSPRGARENTEAFF
V gene: TRBV29-1; J gene: TRBJ2-7; D gene: TRBD1; CDR3 DNA: TGCAGCGTTCCCGACAGGGTTACCGACGAGCAGTACTTC; CDR3 protein: CSVPDRVTDEQYF
V gene: TRBV5-1; J gene: TRBJ2-5; D gene: -; CDR3 DNA: TGCGCCAGCAGCTTTTCCAGGGGTCTAGAGACCCAGTACTTC; CDR3 protein: CASSFSRGLETQYF
V gene: TRBV3-1/TRBV3-2; J gene: TRBJ2-7; D gene: -; CDR3 DNA: TGTGCCAGCAGCCAAGATACAGGACCCAACGAGCAGTACTTC; CDR3 protein: CASSQDTGPNEQYF
V gene: TRBV4-1; J gene: TRBJ2-2; D gene: TRBD2; CDR3 DNA: TGCGCCAGCAGCCCCCGGGGACTAGCGACAACGAACACCGGGGAGCTGTTTTTT; CDR3 protein: CASSPRGLATTNTGELFF
V gene: TRBV7-2; J gene: TRBJ1-1; D gene: -; CDR3 DNA: TGTGCCAGCAGCGCGGATAAACGAGTGAACACTGAAGCTTTCTTT; CDR3 protein: CASSADKRVNTEAFF
V gene: TRBV24-1; J gene: TRBJ2-1; D gene: TRBD2; CDR3 DNA: TGTGCCACCAGTGATAGAGCGGGAGGGGTTCTCGATGAGCAGTTCTTC; CDR3 protein: CATSDRAGGVLDEQFF
V gene: TRBV6-4; J gene: TRBJ2-1; D gene: TRBD2; CDR3 DNA: TGTGCCAGCAGCGGGACTAGCGGGAGGACCTCTAAGTCCTACAATGAGCAGTTCTTC; CDR3 protein: CASSGTSGRTSKSYNEQFF
V gene: TRBV29-1; J gene: TRBJ1-4; D gene: -; CDR3 DNA: TGCAGCGTTGCTGCGGTCCTCGGTCGGGGTTCGGATGAAAAACTGTTTTTT; CDR3 protein: CSVAAVLGRGSDEKLFF
V gene: TRBV2; J gene: TRBJ1-5; D gene: -; CDR3 DNA: TGTGCCAGTCAGGGAATCAATAGCAATCAGCCCCAGCATTTT; CDR3 protein: CASQGINSNQPQHF
V gene: TRBV30; J gene: TRBJ2-1; D gene: TRBD2; CDR3 DNA: TGTGCCTGGAGCGGGACTAGCGGGAGCTATGAGCAGTTCTTC; CDR3 protein: CAWSGTSGSYEQFF
V gene: TRBV11-2; J gene: TRBJ2-2; D gene: -; CDR3 DNA: TGTGCCAGCAGCTCTACTTCGGGACACGGGGAGCTGTTTTTT; CDR3 protein: CASSSTSGHGELFF
V gene: TRBV19; J gene: TRBJ1-1; D gene: TRBD1; CDR3 DNA: TGTGCCAGTAGCACCATACAGGGGGCTCAGAACACTGAAGCTTTCTTT; CDR3 protein: CASSTIQGAQNTEAFF
V gene: TRBV3-1/TRBV3-2; J gene: TRBJ1-3; D gene: -; CDR3 DNA: TGTGCCAGCAGTCCTCGGGGTTCTGGAAACACCATATATTTT; CDR3 protein: CASSPRGSGNTIYF
V gene: TRBV5-1; J gene: TRBJ1-6; D gene: -; CDR3 DNA: TGCGCCAGCAGGGTGGGTGCGACAACAAATTCACCCCTCCACTTT; CDR3 protein: CASRVGATTNSPLHF
V gene: TRBV7-2; J gene: TRBJ1-6; D gene: -; CDR3 DNA: TGTGCCAGCAGCCAGCGGGGGGGGAATTCACCCCTCCACTTT; CDR3 protein: CASSQRGGNSPLHF
V gene: TRBV25-1; J gene: TRBJ1-1; D gene: -; CDR3 DNA: TGTGCCAGCAGTCGCGGAGTCATGAACACTGAAGCTTTCTTT; CDR3 protein: CASSRGVMNTEAFF
V gene: TRBV5-1; J gene: TRBJ2-7; D gene: -; CDR3 DNA: TGCGCCAGCAGCCCTGACGGAAGGAGCTCCTACGAGCAGTACTTC; CDR3 protein: CASSPDGRSSYEQYF
V gene: TRBV4-2; J gene: TRBJ1-3; D gene: -; CDR3 DNA: TGTGCCAGCAGCCGTACGACAGGTAACCCCTCTGGAAACACCATATATTTT; CDR3 protein: CASSRTTGNPSGNTIYF
V gene: TRBV6-5; J gene: TRBJ2-7; D gene: TRBD1; CDR3 DNA: TGTGCCAGCAGTTCCCGGACAGGCGCCTACGAGCAGTACTTC; CDR3 protein: CASSSRTGAYEQYF
V gene: TRBV5-5; J gene: TRBJ1-2; D gene: -; CDR3 DNA: TGTGCCAGCACCCCGGACAGTTCTAACTATGGCTACACCTTC; CDR3 protein: CASTPDSSNYGYTF
V gene: TRBV15; J gene: TRBJ2-1; D gene: TRBD2; CDR3 DNA: TGTGCCACCAGCAAGTCGACTAGCGGTCTCCCTCGGGGTGAGCAGTTCTTC; CDR3 protein: CATSKSTSGLPRGEQFF
V gene: TRBV6-5; J gene: TRBJ1-1; D gene: TRBD1; CDR3 DNA: TGTGCCAGCAGCGCGACAGGGGGTTTTACTGAAGCTTTCTTT; CDR3 protein: CASSATGGFTEAFF
V gene: TRBV18; J gene: TRBJ1-2; D gene: TRBD1; CDR3 DNA: TGTGCCAGCTCACCAGGACAGGGTGATATCTATGGCTACACCTTC; CDR3 protein: CASSPGQGDIYGYTF
V gene: TRBV5-6; J gene: TRBJ1-1; D gene: TRBD1; CDR3 DNA: TGTGCCAGCGACAGGGGAGGGAACACTGAAGCTTTCTTT; CDR3 protein: CASDRGGNTEAFF
V gene: TRBV19; J gene: TRBJ1-2; D gene: -; CDR3 DNA: TGTGCCAGTAGTACCTTTGGGCCTCTACTTAGCTACACCTTC; CDR3 protein: CASSTFGPLLSYTF
V gene: TRBV9; J gene: TRBJ1-2; D gene: TRBD1; CDR3 DNA: TGTGCCAGCAGCCCAGTACCGACAGGGCCATATGGCTACACCTTC; CDR3 protein: CASSPVPTGPYGYTF
V gene: TRBV4-1; J gene: TRBJ2-1; D gene: TRBD2; CDR3 DNA: TGCGCCAGCAGCCAGACACCGGGACTAGCATACAATGAGCAGTTCTTC; CDR3 protein: CASSQTPGLAYNEQFF
V gene: TRBV10-3; J gene: TRBJ1-2; D gene: -; CDR3 DNA: TGTGCCATCAGTGAGCCCCCGGGGGGGGCTCTCACTAACTATGGCTACACCTTC; CDR3 protein: CAISEPPGGALTNYGYTF
V gene: TRBV7-9; J gene: TRBJ1-2; D gene: -; CDR3 DNA: TGTGCCAGCAGCTTAGCGCTTACAGGGGGCTACACCTTC; CDR3 protein: CASSLALTGGYTF
V gene: TRBV7-8; J gene: TRBJ2-5; D gene: TRBD1; CDR3 DNA: TGTGCCAGCAGCTTAGCGTTCGGACAGGGTGGGGAGACCCAGTACTTC; CDR3 protein: CASSLAFGQGGETQYF
V gene: TRBV4-3; J gene: TRBJ1-2; D gene: -; CDR3 DNA: TGCGCCAGCAGCCGGAGCCGGACAGATAACTATGGCTACACCTTC; CDR3 protein: CASSRSRTDNYGYTF
V gene: TRBV30; J gene: TRBJ2-1; D gene: TRBD2; CDR3 DNA: TGTGCCTCCTTTCAGCGGGGCTCTGCTAATGAGCAGTTCTTC; CDR3 protein: CASFQRGSANEQFF
V gene: TRBV29-1; J gene: TRBJ1-2; D gene: -; CDR3 DNA: TGCAGCGTTGAAGATCTTCACTCTAGCGATGGCTACACCTTC; CDR3 protein: CSVEDLHSSDGYTF